A single sample gave rise to the 16 T cell receptor beta chains below, sequenced in a study of cytomegalovirus exposure and HLA in healthy donors. PCR used 60 Vbeta primers and 13 Jbeta primers. The protocol was immunoSEQ multiplex PCR, while the TCRdb copy is restricted to in-frame clones and leaves out a portion. This sample contains tens of thousands of clones. Sequenced input: PBMCs. These receptors came from a middle-aged man in good health and CMV-seropositive.

The J gene is TRBJ2-7, the V gene TRBV5-1, with D possibly TRBD1 on 6 matching bases. Looked up from germline, CDR1 is SGHRS and CDR2 is YFSETQ. The CDR3 runs to 15 residues. Trimming cost V 5 bases and J 2 bases, with 17 bases left between them. The CDR3 is CASRDPKGHTYEQYF. CDR3 nucleotide sequence: TGCGCCAGCAGGGACCCTAAGGGACATACCTACGAGCAGTACTTC.

The chain has TRBV10-3 and TRBJ2-7; 7 bases are a match to TRBD2. The junction had 10 bases not matched to a gene; V was cut back by 6 bases and J by 2 bases. Germline lookup yields CDR1 ENHRY and CDR2 SYGVKD. This CDR3 is built from 15 residues. This chain's CDR3 is CAISFTQRETYEQYF. Written as DNA, the CDR3 is TGTGCCATCAGCTTTACCCAGCGGGAAACCTACGAGCAGTACTTC.

The chain carries TRBV6-5 and TRBJ1-1, with D unclear. The CDR3 contains 14 residues. CDR1 MNHEY and CDR2 SVGAGI come from the germline V gene. With 7 bases removed from V and 1 base from J, the gap between germline ends came to 13 bases. This CDR3 is CASTRPGKNTEAFF. For the CDR3, the DNA is TGTGCCAGCACCAGGCCCGGGAAGAACACTGAAGCTTTCTTT.

CDR3 bases: TGTGCCAGCAGCACAGGGCAGACTACCGAGCAGTACGTC. Translated, it gives CASSTGQTTEQYV. The V gene is TRBV9, the J gene TRBJ2-7; D might be TRBD1 (6 bases). CDR3 length: 13 amino acids. Germline values: CDR1 SGDLS, CDR2 YYNGEE. V was clipped by 4 bases and J by 6 bases, with 14 bases between them.

The J gene is TRBJ1-2, the V gene TRBV7-9; 7 bases map to TRBD1. The CDR3 runs 13 residues. Losses at the gene ends were 3 bases for V and 7 bases for J; bases not matched to a gene: 5. Germline V gene sequence: CDR1 SEHNR, CDR2 FQNEAQ (reference sequence). This chain's CDR3 is CASSLSTGFGYTF. The DNA for the CDR3 is TGTGCCAGCAGCTTGTCGACAGGGTTTGGCTACACCTTC.

The rearrangement uses TRBV7-9 and TRBJ2-1; D gene uncertain. Germline CDR1 is SEHNR and CDR2 is FQNEAQ (reference sequence). Trimming pared 1 base from V and 8 bases from J, leaving 3 bases between. The CDR3 is made up of 11 amino acids. The CDR3 DNA reads as TGTGCCAGCAGCTTAGACTATGAGCAGTTCTTC. Protein sequence: CASSLDYEQFF.

V usage is TRBV6-4 and J usage is TRBJ2-3; a possible D gene is TRBD2 (6 bases). The germline V and J ends were trimmed by 3 bases and 3 bases, with 13 bases remaining between them. Germline V CDR1 and CDR2: MRHNA, SNTAGT. CDR3 length: 15 residues. CDR3 in DNA: TGTGCCAGCAGTGAGGGGGGAACGGTGACAGATACGCAGTATTTT. Encoded protein: CASSEGGTVTDTQYF.

The chain recombines TRBV28 with TRBJ2-3, with D perhaps matching TRBD1 (5 bases). With 3 bases removed from V and 9 bases from J, the gap between germline ends came to 16 bases. Germline V gene data show CDR1 as MDHEN and CDR2 as SYDVKM. The CDR3 contains 14 residues. CDR3 nucleotide sequence: TGTGCCAGCAGTTTGGCCCAACAGAAGGGGACGCAGTATTTT. Translating it yields CASSLAQQKGTQYF.

In regard to this clone: Other DNA sequences from this sample encode an identical CDR3 as well. CDR3 in DNA: TGCAGCGTTGAAAGACAGGGCAACACTGAAGCTTTCTTT. Its protein product is CSVERQGNTEAFF. The rearrangement links TRBV29-1 to TRBJ1-1; 7 bases agree with TRBD1. Germline assignment: CDR1 SQVTM and CDR2 ANQGSEA. Trimming removed 2 bases from V and 2 bases from J; junction bases left unmatched: 2. The CDR3 contains 13 residues.

This chain links TRBV7-2 with TRBJ2-1; D remains ambiguous. This CDR3 is 15 amino acids long. Trimming stripped 0 bases from V and 9 bases from J, with 15 bases between. CDR1 SGHTA and CDR2 FQGNSA come from the germline V gene. The CDR3 DNA sequence: TGTGCCAGCAGCTTAGCCCTCCTGCCTGCAGGTGAGCAGTTCTTC. Encoded protein: CASSLALLPAGEQFF.

The rearrangement uses TRBV6-6 and TRBJ2-1, with D possibly being TRBD1 (7 bases). The CDR3 totals 13 residues. Trimming stripped 7 bases from V and 8 bases from J, with 15 bases between. Per the germline V gene, CDR1 is MNHNY and CDR2 is SVGAGI (reference sequence). The CDR3 protein is CASNGGGGDEQFF. CDR3 bases: TGTGCCAGCAACGGAGGGGGCGGGGATGAGCAGTTCTTC.

The J gene is TRBJ1-4, the V gene TRBV9; possible D gene TRBD1, 5 bases. Looked up from germline, CDR1 is SGDLS and CDR2 is YYNGEE. V was clipped by 4 bases and J by 8 bases, with 12 bases between them. The CDR3 runs to 13 residues. CDR3 loop: CASSPWQGEKLFF. As DNA, the CDR3 is TGTGCCAGCAGCCCTTGGCAGGGCGAAAAACTGTTTTTT.

V usage is TRBV9 and J usage is TRBJ1-2; 7 positions match TRBD1. The CDR3 consists of 13 residues. CDR1 and CDR2 from the germline V gene are SGDLS and YYNGEE. The ends lost 6 bases at V and 3 bases at J; junction bases unmatched: 5. The CDR3 protein is CASTATGYYGYTF. CDR3 nucleotide sequence: TGTGCCAGCACCGCGACAGGGTACTATGGCTACACCTTC.

The chain is built from TRBV10-2 and TRBJ2-7, with 12 bases lining up with TRBD1. The V segment lost 6 bases and the J segment 6 bases; nucleotides outside the gene matches: 6. Germline V gives CDR1 WSHSY, CDR2 SAAADI. CDR3 length: 14 amino acids. Here the CDR3 reads CASSQGQGAGEQYV. The CDR3, as DNA: TGCGCCAGCAGCCAGGGACAGGGGGCTGGCGAGCAGTACGTC.

CDR3 sequence (DNA): TGTGCCTGGAGGTCCTCACAAATCTACGAGCAGTACTTC. It encodes CAWRSSQIYEQYF. The V and J genes are TRBV30 and TRBJ2-7; D is ambiguous. The V end was cut by 3 bases, the J end by 3 bases, with 12 bases between. The V gene's germline CDR1 is GTSNPN and CDR2 SVGIG (reference sequence). This CDR3 has 13 amino acids.

The chain combines TRBV6-5 with TRBJ1-5; perhaps TRBD1 as D (6 bases). The V end was cut by 2 bases, the J end by 3 bases, with 11 bases between. The CDR3 runs to 15 residues. Per germline, CDR1 MNHEY and CDR2 SVGAGI. CDR3 residues: CASSYGQGNNQPQHF. Here the CDR3 DNA reads TGTGCCAGCAGTTACGGGCAGGGGAACAATCAGCCCCAGCATTTT.